This T cell receptor (beta chain) was captured in a study of blood T cell repertoires in COVID-19. Turning to the study itself: The United States, Italy and Spain were the sources of the acute and convalescent COVID-19 samples. Sources were T cells, B-cell-depleted T cells, or PBMCs; the material itself was cDNA or gDNA.

V trimming: 2 bases; J trimming: 2 bases; junction bases outside the gene matches: 0. There are 15 residues in the CDR3. From germline, CDR1 is MNHEY and CDR2 SVGAGI. Methods used by the authors: Quantification of nucleated cells was approximated via reference gene primer amplification. Assay used: immunoSEQ multiplex PCR; TCRdb lists only in-frame clones, some missing. D and trimming come from the DNA, and the V and J calls and clone size come from that table. Among about 100,000 clones listed, roughly nine tenths were seen once. The sequence was collected from a man aged 30-40 years in a cohort sampled during active COVID-19. Sequenced material: peripheral blood. This chain joins TRBV6-5 and TRBJ1-1, with TRBD1 matching 12 bases. CDR3 sequence reads: CASSYGTGGNTEAFF. For the CDR3, the DNA is TGTGCCAGCAGTTACGGGACAGGGGGCAACACTGAAGCTTTCTTT.